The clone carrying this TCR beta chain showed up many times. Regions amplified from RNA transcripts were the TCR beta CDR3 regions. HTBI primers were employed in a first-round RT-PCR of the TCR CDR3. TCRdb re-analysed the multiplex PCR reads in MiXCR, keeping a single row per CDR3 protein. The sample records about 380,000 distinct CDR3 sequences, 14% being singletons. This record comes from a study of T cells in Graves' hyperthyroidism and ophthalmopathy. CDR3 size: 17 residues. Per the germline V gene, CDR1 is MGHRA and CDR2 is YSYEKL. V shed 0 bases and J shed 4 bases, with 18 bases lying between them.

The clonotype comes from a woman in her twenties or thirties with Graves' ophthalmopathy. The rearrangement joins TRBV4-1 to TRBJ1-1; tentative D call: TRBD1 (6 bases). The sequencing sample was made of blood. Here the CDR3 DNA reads TGCGCCAGCAGCCAAGATCCACAGGGAAGGGATCGCACTGAAGCTTTCTTT. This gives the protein CASSQDPQGRDRTEAFF.